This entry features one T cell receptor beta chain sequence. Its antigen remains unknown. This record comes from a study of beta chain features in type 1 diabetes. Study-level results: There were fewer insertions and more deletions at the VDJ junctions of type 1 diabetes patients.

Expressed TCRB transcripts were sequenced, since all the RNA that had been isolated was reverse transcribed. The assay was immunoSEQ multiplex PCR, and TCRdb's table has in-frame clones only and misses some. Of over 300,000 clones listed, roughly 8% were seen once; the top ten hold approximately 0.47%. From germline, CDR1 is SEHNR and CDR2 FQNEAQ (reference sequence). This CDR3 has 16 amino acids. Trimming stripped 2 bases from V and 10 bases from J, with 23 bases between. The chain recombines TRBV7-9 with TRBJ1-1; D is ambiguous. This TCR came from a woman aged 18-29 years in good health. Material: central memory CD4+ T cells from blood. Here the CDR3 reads CASSLTGPAASGGAFF. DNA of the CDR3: TGTGCCAGCAGCTTAACTGGACCAGCGGCATCTGGCGGAGCTTTCTTT.